This TCR beta chain was recovered during a study of shared clonotypes between healthy human individuals. Turning to the study itself: Serving as donors were a couple of women and a few men, whose ages spanned 18 to 49.

Terminally differentiated effector memory CD45RA+ cells were left out of the naive CD8 fraction, which was CD45RO-negative and positively selected for CCR7. Losses at the gene ends were 4 bases for V and 1 base for J; bases not matched to a gene: 7. The germline gives CDR1 MNHEY, CDR2 SMNVEV (reference sequence). The CDR3 sequence is 16 residues long. The protocol was immunoSEQ multiplex PCR, while the TCRdb copy is restricted to in-frame clones and leaves out a portion. The repertoire includes about 2.1 million clones, about 94% of them detected once, and around 1.8% sits in the top ten. The genes are TRBV27 and TRBJ2-3, with 8 bases identical to TRBD1. The clonotype was recovered from a man between 18 and 35 years old in good health. Some clones in this sample may be carry-over from other donors' samples. The sequencing sample was made of naive CD8+ T cells from PBMCs. The CDR3 here is CASSSTGGRGTDTQYF. The DNA for the CDR3 is TGTGCCAGCAGTTCAACAGGGGGAAGAGGCACAGATACGCAGTATTTT.